The 32 T cell receptor beta chains listed next were all sequenced from one sample in a study of T-cell memory formation after mild COVID-19. TCRdb re-analysed the 5' RACE reads in MiXCR, keeping a single row per CDR3 protein. The sample carries 300,000 to 400,000 distinct CDR3 sequences, around 21% recorded once. The specimen sequenced was PBMCs or a T cell subset sorted from them (not recorded which). The receptors originated from an adult woman who had mild COVID-19 (a few samples of this study predate the infection). Cell type and time point are not known.

The rearrangement uses TRBV7-3 and TRBJ2-3; 10 bases agree with TRBD2. With V trimmed by 4 bases and J by 6 bases, 7 bases remained unmatched. The CDR3 contains 15 residues. Germline loops: CDR1 SGHTA, CDR2 FQGTGA. In DNA form, the CDR3 reads TGTGCCAGCAGCTCAGCGGGAGGGCCCGCTGATACGCAGTATTTT. Its protein is CASSSAGGPADTQYF.

This clonotype has a handful of counts. The gene calls are TRBV20-1 and TRBJ1-5; 7 nucleotides line up with TRBD1. CDR1 and CDR2 (germline): DFQATT, SNEGSKA (reference sequence). J gave up 2 bases and V 6 bases, and 7 bases lay outside the gene matches. This CDR3 is 14 amino acids long. CDR3 sequence (DNA): TGCAGTGCCACGGGACAGTATGGCAATCAGCCCCAGCATTTT. Encoded protein: CSATGQYGNQPQHF.

In this sample, this clonotype turned up a few times. V is TRBV12-3 or TRBV12-4 and J is TRBJ2-1, with 13 positions matching TRBD2. The CDR3 is 14 residues long. The junction had 3 bases not matched to a gene; V was cut back by 8 bases and J by 5 bases. CDR3 residues: CASGGLAGDNEQFF. CDR3 bases: TGTGCCAGCGGCGGACTAGCGGGAGACAATGAGCAGTTCTTC.

V usage is TRBV7-6 and J usage is TRBJ2-1, with 13 bases lining up with TRBD2. The CDR3 is 16 residues long. CDR1 and CDR2 (germline): SGHVS, FNYEAQ. The junction had 3 bases not matched to a gene; V was cut back by 1 base and J by 6 bases. The CDR3 reads CASSLVGLAGANEQFF. Here the CDR3 DNA reads TGTGCCAGCAGCTTAGTCGGACTAGCGGGAGCCAATGAGCAGTTCTTC.

There are a few counts of this clonotype. The chain is built from TRBV7-8 and TRBJ2-3; no clear D. V lost 3 bases, J lost 4 bases, and 8 bases lay in between. Germline-derived CDR1 and CDR2 are SGHVS and FQNEAQ. This CDR3 is built from 13 residues. The CDR3 protein is CASSFFVADTQYF. The CDR3 DNA follows: TGTGCCAGCAGCTTCTTCGTCGCAGATACGCAGTATTTT.

This clonotype came up a few times. This chain connects TRBV29-1 to TRBJ2-4; TRBD1 is a possible D gene (5 bases). Germline CDR1 and CDR2: SQVTM and ANQGSEA. The CDR3 has 14 residues. With 6 bases removed from V and 6 bases from J, the gap between germline ends came to 18 bases. The CDR3 bases are TGCAGCGTCACCAAGGGGCTTGACCTAAACATTCAGTACTTC. Protein sequence: CSVTKGLDLNIQYF.

The V and J genes are TRBV12-3 or TRBV12-4 and TRBJ1-5; D unresolved. The CDR3 totals 13 residues. V lost 1 base, J lost 1 base, and 2 bases lay in between. CDR3 coding DNA: TGTGCCAGCAGTTTAGAAAGCAATCAGCCCCAGCATTTT. It specifies CASSLESNQPQHF.

The rearrangement links TRBV29-1 to TRBJ2-7; D might be TRBD2 (5 bases). Germline CDR1 reads SQVTM; CDR2 reads ANQGSEA. The V and J ends lost 5 bases and 6 bases respectively, with 14 bases between them. The CDR3 contains 12 residues. CDR3 nucleotide sequence: TGCAGCGTTCAACCCGCGGCGGGCGAGCAGTACTTC. Its translation: CSVQPAAGEQYF.

V and J are TRBV29-1 and TRBJ1-2, with D hard to call. The CDR3 has 14 amino acids. CDR1 is SQVTM and CDR2 is ANQGSEA in the germline V gene. V lost 0 bases and J lost 1, with 9 bases in between. CDR3 sequence: CSVEDGVGNYGYTF. DNA of the CDR3: TGCAGCGTTGAAGATGGCGTGGGTAACTATGGCTACACCTTC.

The V call is TRBV7-6, the J call TRBJ2-3; TRBD1 matches at 9 bases. In germline, CDR1 is SGHVS, CDR2 FNYEAQ. The CDR3 is 15 amino acids. The junction had 3 bases not matched to a gene; V was cut back by 4 bases and J by 1 base. CDR3: CASSWTGDRTDTQYF. The CDR3, as DNA: TGTGCCAGCAGCTGGACAGGGGACCGCACAGATACGCAGTATTTT.

This chain uses TRBV29-1 with TRBJ2-1; 9 nucleotides align to TRBD2. J was trimmed by 3 bases and V by 0 bases; bases with no gene match: 3. The CDR3 runs 15 residues. The germline gives CDR1 SQVTM, CDR2 ANQGSEA. This CDR3 reads CSVEEAGGIYNEQFF. The CDR3, as DNA: TGCAGCGTTGAAGAAGCGGGAGGAATCTACAATGAGCAGTTCTTC.

The rearrangement joins TRBV2 to TRBJ1-3; possible D gene TRBD1, 6 bases. The CDR3 length is 18 residues. Germline CDR1 and CDR2: SNHLY and FYNNEI. V shed 1 base and J shed 0 bases, with 16 bases lying between them. The CDR3 here is CASSEEGRGPDSGNTIYF. The CDR3 DNA is TGTGCCAGCAGTGAAGAGGGCAGGGGACCAGACTCTGGAAACACCATATATTTT.

This clonotype was recorded a few times. This chain connects TRBV5-6 to TRBJ2-7; the D is unclear. Germline V gene sequence: CDR1 SGHDT, CDR2 YYEEEE. This CDR3 is built from 12 residues. V was shortened by 2 bases and J by 5 bases, with 8 bases between the two germline ends. CDR3 in amino acids: CASSFSEHEQYF. The CDR3 DNA follows: TGTGCCAGCAGCTTCTCGGAACACGAGCAGTACTTC.

This clonotype was seen only a few times. The V call is TRBV7-6, the J call TRBJ2-1; D possibly matches TRBD1 or TRBD2 (7 bases each). The CDR3 has 15 amino acids. V shed 6 bases and J shed 4 bases, with 16 bases lying between them. The germline gives CDR1 SGHVS, CDR2 FNYEAQ. The CDR3 DNA reads TGTGCCAGCAGTCCACAGGGGAGGGGATACAATGAGCAGTTCTTC. This codes for CASSPQGRGYNEQFF.

The J gene is TRBJ2-1, the V gene TRBV11-2; 8 bases agree with TRBD2. Germline CDR1 is SGHAT and CDR2 is FQNNGV. V shed 7 bases and J 1 base; nucleotides not matched to a gene: 6. This CDR3 comprises 15 residues. The CDR3 bases are TGTGCCAGCACTTTTCCGGGAGGGTCCTACAATGAGCAGTTCTTC. It translates to CASTFPGGSYNEQFF.

The chain employs TRBV10-3 and TRBJ1-5, with D maybe TRBD1 (6 bases). The V end lost 6 bases, the J end lost 0 bases, and 9 bases lay between the germline ends. Germline V gene sequence: CDR1 ENHRY, CDR2 SYGVKD. The CDR3 has 14 residues. The CDR3, as DNA: TGTGCCATCAGGATGGACAGTAGCAATCAGCCCCAGCATTTT. Protein sequence: CAIRMDSSNQPQHF.

The rearrangement links TRBV14 to TRBJ1-2; 7 bases line up with TRBD1. Germline assignment: CDR1 SGHDN and CDR2 FVKESK. This CDR3 comprises 15 residues. With V trimmed by 0 bases and J by 3 bases, 4 bases remained unmatched. The CDR3 DNA reads TGTGCCAGCAGCCAAGAACAGGGGCGGTACTATGGCTACACCTTC. Its protein product is CASSQEQGRYYGYTF.

This clonotype was counted ten times or more. V is TRBV18 and J is TRBJ1-2, with D maybe TRBD1 (5 bases). Trimming pared 2 bases from V and 4 bases from J, leaving 11 bases between. Germline V gene data show CDR1 as KGHSH and CDR2 as LQKENI. This CDR3 comprises 14 residues. The CDR3 loop reads CASSPSGGSYGYTF. The CDR3 nucleotides are TGTGCCAGCTCACCATCCGGGGGAAGCTATGGCTACACCTTC.

V is TRBV25-1 and J is TRBJ2-7; 7 nucleotides agree with TRBD1. The CDR3 covers 14 residues. Germline loops: CDR1 MGHDK, CDR2 SYGVNS. V gave up 3 bases and J gave up 4 bases; unmatched junction bases: 6. The CDR3 nucleotides are TGTGCCAGCAGTGACTGGGACAGTGGGTACGAGCAGTACTTC. Translating it yields CASSDWDSGYEQYF.

Only a few counts were recorded for this clonotype. The genes are TRBV7-2 and TRBJ2-1, with a possible D match to TRBD1 (6 bases). Germline CDR1 reads SGHTA; CDR2 reads FQGNSA. The CDR3 has 21 amino acids. V was cut by 6 bases and J by 5 bases, with 35 bases left in between. The CDR3: CASSARRKTGAEPFSNNEQFF. Here the CDR3 DNA reads TGTGCCAGCAGTGCTAGGAGAAAGACAGGAGCAGAGCCGTTCTCAAACAATGAGCAGTTCTTC.

The chain uses TRBV25-1 and TRBJ2-7, with D possibly TRBD2 on 5 matching bases. The CDR3 contains 13 residues. CDR1 is MGHDK and CDR2 is SYGVNS in the germline V gene. Between the trimmed V and J ends, which lost 11 bases and 0 bases, there was a span of 14 bases. The DNA of the CDR3 is TGTGCCTCTAGCACTGGGAGCTCCTACGAGCAGTACTTC. This encodes CASSTGSSYEQYF.

This clonotype was counted many times. This chain connects TRBV12-3 or TRBV12-4 to TRBJ2-7; TRBD1 might be the D (7 bases). Trimming left V 2 bases short and J 0 bases short, with 11 bases between. The CDR3 contains 15 residues. Written as DNA, the CDR3 is TGTGCCAGCAGTTTACAGGGGGGTTCCTCCTACGAGCAGTACTTC. This gives the protein CASSLQGGSSYEQYF.

The chain is built from TRBV29-1 and TRBJ1-1; D uncertain. Trimming cost V 6 bases and J 0 bases, with 14 bases left between them. The CDR3 has 14 amino acids. Germline V gives CDR1 SQVTM, CDR2 ANQGSEA. CDR3 in DNA: TGCAGCGTCGCTCGAATCAGCCTGAACACTGAAGCTTTCTTT. Its protein product is CSVARISLNTEAFF.

Judged by abundance, this clonotype is medium-sized (0.01 to 0.1%). The rearrangement uses TRBV7-2 and TRBJ2-5, with a possible D match to TRBD2 (6 bases). Trimming cost V 5 bases and J 4 bases, with 14 bases left between them. In germline, CDR1 is SGHTA, CDR2 FQGNSA. The CDR3 is 14 residues long. The CDR3: CASSPPPGLETQYF. CDR3 nucleotide sequence: TGTGCCAGCAGCCCACCCCCGGGACTAGAGACCCAGTACTTC.

This chain links TRBV18 with TRBJ2-3, with unresolved D. CDR1 is KGHSH and CDR2 is LQKENI in the germline V gene. There are 14 residues in the CDR3. The V end was cut by 4 bases, the J end by 0 bases, with 8 bases between. The CDR3 sequence: CASSRSLSTDTQYF. The CDR3 DNA is TGTGCCAGCTCACGCAGTTTAAGCACAGATACGCAGTATTTT. The variable domain in full, completed from reference TRBV18 and TRBJ2-3, reads NAGVMQNPRHLVRRRGQEARLRCSPMKGHSHVYWYRQLPEEGLKFMVYLQKENIIDESGMPKERFSAEFPKEGPSILRIQQVVRGDSAAYFCASSRSLSTDTQYFGPGTRLTVL.

This clonotype was detected only a few times. The chain joins TRBV4-3 to TRBJ2-1; D not certain. V lost 10 bases, J lost 6 bases, and 19 bases lay in between. The germline CDR1 and CDR2 sequences are LGHNA and YSLEER. This CDR3 spans 14 amino acids. CDR3 sequence (DNA): TGCGCCAACTACGCAAGTGCCCCGCGCAATGAGCAGTTCTTC. It translates to CANYASAPRNEQFF.

This clonotype was counted only a few times. The J gene is TRBJ2-3, the V gene TRBV7-6, with D perhaps matching TRBD1 (6 bases). The CDR3 spans 15 residues. CDR1 and CDR2 from the germline V gene are SGHVS and FNYEAQ. V lost 0 bases, J lost 4 bases, and 11 bases lay in between. This CDR3 is CASSLAGQFADTQYF. In DNA form, the CDR3 reads TGTGCCAGCAGCTTAGCCGGACAGTTCGCAGATACGCAGTATTTT. The variable domain in full, with the rest retrieved from reference TRBV7-6 and TRBJ2-3, is GAGVSQSPRYKVTKRGQDVALRCDPISGHVSLYWYRQALGQGPEFLTYFNYEAQQDKSGLPNDRFSAERPEGSISTLTIQRTEQRDSAMYRCASSLAGQFADTQYFGPGTRLTVL.

This sequence joins TRBV7-2 and TRBJ1-6, with D tentatively TRBD1 (5 bases). V was shortened by 4 bases and J by 2 bases, with 12 bases between the two germline ends. The length of the CDR3 is 16 residues. CDR1 and CDR2 from the germline V gene are SGHTA and FQGNSA. The CDR3 nucleotides read TGTGCCAGCAGCTCACCTCGGGGGACCTATAATTCACCCCTCCACTTT. Its translation: CASSSPRGTYNSPLHF. Looking up the rest from reference TRBV7-2 and TRBJ1-6 gives the full variable domain: GAGVSQSPSNKVTEKGKDVELRCDPISGHTALYWYRQSLGQGLEFLIYFQGNSAPDKSGLPSDRFSAERTGGSVSTLTIQRTQQEDSAVYLCASSSPRGTYNSPLHFGNGTRLTVT.

This rearrangement joins TRBV5-6 to TRBJ2-3, with 13 bases aligning to TRBD2. With V trimmed by 1 base and J by 2 bases, 7 bases remained unmatched. CDR1 is SGHDT, CDR2 YYEEEE, per germline. The CDR3 runs 18 residues. The CDR3 here is CASSLIGTSGVTTDTQYF. CDR3 DNA: TGTGCCAGCAGCTTGATCGGGACTAGCGGGGTAACCACAGATACGCAGTATTTT.

The chain couples TRBV5-1 to TRBJ2-5, with unresolved D. V shed 6 bases and J shed 6 bases, with 9 bases lying between them. The CDR3 length is 11 residues. Germline V gene lookup returns CDR1 SGHRS and CDR2 YFSETQ. This CDR3 reads CASTREKTQYF. For the CDR3, the DNA is TGCGCCAGCACTCGCGAGAAGACCCAGTACTTC.

CDR3 residues: CASSPAGDNEQYF. CDR3 in DNA: TGTGCCAGCAGCCCAGCGGGAGATAACGAGCAGTACTTC. The genes are TRBV11-3 and TRBJ2-7; TRBD2 aligns across 8 bases. V shed 5 bases, J shed 5 bases, and the junction held 5 bases outside the gene matches. CDR3 length: 13 amino acids. Germline V gene data show CDR1 as SGHNT and CDR2 as YENEEA.

At least ten counts were recorded for this clonotype. The chain employs TRBV2 and TRBJ2-5; the D is unclear. CDR1 SNHLY and CDR2 FYNNEI come from the germline V gene. V lost 6 bases, J lost 2 bases, and 4 bases lay in between. The CDR3 spans 11 residues. The CDR3 loop reads CASRQQETQYF. As DNA, the CDR3 is TGTGCCAGCAGACAGCAAGAGACCCAGTACTTC.